This T cell receptor (beta chain) was obtained from a study of shared clonotypes between healthy human individuals. Study-wide background: Used for every donor were three CD4 naive, three CD4 memory, two CD8 naive and one CD8 memory plate.

Unmatched junction bases numbered 10, after V lost 8 bases and J lost 6 bases. This CDR3 is built from 15 residues. The assay was immunoSEQ multiplex PCR, and TCRdb's table has in-frame clones only and misses some. The repertoire holds approximately 2.5 million clones, with 93% as singletons. This clone was observed a single time. The clonotype comes from a man aged 18 to 29 in good health. Some clones in this sample may be carry-over from other donors' samples. The sample taken for sequencing was naive CD4+ T cells from PBMCs. Subset of the sample: CD45RA+ positively selected. The gene calls are TRBV23-1 and TRBJ2-2, with 9 nucleotides matching TRBD1. TRBV23-1 is treated as an ORF (open reading frame) with a function not yet certain. The CDR3 region is CASPPTGQGPGELFF. Here the CDR3 DNA reads TGCGCCAGCCCACCGACGGGACAGGGCCCCGGGGAGCTGTTTTTT.